Sequencing of this T cell receptor (beta chain) was carried out in a study of blood T cell repertoires in COVID-19. Turning to the study itself: Acute and convalescent COVID-19 samples came from the United States, Italy and Spain. Nucleic acid was either cDNA or gDNA, and it came from T cells, B-cell-depleted T cells, or PBMCs.

Germline V gene lookup returns CDR1 KGHDR and CDR2 SFDVKD. The V and J ends lost 4 bases and 5 bases, in that order; junction bases with no gene match: 12. This CDR3 comprises 16 residues. As processed by the authors: Using reference gene primer amplification, nucleated cell counts were estimated. TCRdb's table, derived via immunoSEQ multiplex PCR, lists solely in-frame clones and lacks some. The V and J calls and clone size are taken from that table; D and trimming were inferred from the DNA. The sample records about 53,000 clones, 65% to 80% being singletons. Sample: peripheral blood. The clonotype comes from a human donor with active or convalescent COVID-19. The donor label of this sample is uncertain. The J gene is TRBJ2-5, the V gene TRBV24-1; 7 nucleotides align to TRBD1. CDR3 sequence: CATSDSYRGYGETQYF. The CDR3 DNA is TGTGCCACCAGTGACAGTTACAGGGGTTATGGGGAGACCCAGTACTTC.